This TCR beta chain came from a study of blood T cell repertoires in COVID-19. In germline, CDR1 is SQVTM, CDR2 ANQGSEA. The junction had 1 base not matched to a gene; V was cut back by 5 bases and J by 3 bases. This CDR3 comprises 12 residues. Assay: immunoSEQ multiplex PCR; the TCRdb copy retains only in-frame clones and omits some. The repertoire holds approximately 200,000 clones, more than 80% seen once, with about 1.3% in the top ten. Participants were aged about 18 to 89 years, lived in under 30 US areas, and enrolled virtually. Researchers sorted participants into cohorts using their self-reported clinical history. Before being deemed recovered, Cohort 3 donors had two negative PCRs, clearance, or symptom resolution.

The origin of this receptor is a young man who had recovered from COVID-19. Sequencing input: PBMCs or T cells enriched from blood (not recorded which). This chain uses TRBV29-1 with TRBJ1-5; 7 nucleotides agree with TRBD1. In DNA form, the CDR3 reads TGCAGCGTTACAGGGGTCAATCAGCCCCAGCATTTT. This sequence encodes CSVTGVNQPQHF.